The next 8 T cell receptor beta chains were all read from a single sample in a study of shared clonotypes between healthy human individuals. Sequencing used immunoSEQ multiplex PCR; TCRdb keeps in-frame clones, though not all of them. The table lists roughly 700,000 clones, under 80% of them singletons. The sample consisted of memory CD4+ T cells sorted from blood. Subset defined: CD45RA-negative fraction. Every receptor here comes from a woman under 40 in good health.

The chain links TRBV6-5 to TRBJ2-7; the match to TRBD1 covers 7 bases. With 0 bases clipped from V and 4 bases from J, the junction kept 3 bases outside the gene matches. Germline V gene sequence: CDR1 MNHEY, CDR2 SVGAGI. The CDR3 covers 14 residues. The CDR3 here is CASSYSTGPYEQYF. CDR3 DNA sequence: TGTGCCAGCAGTTACTCGACAGGGCCTTACGAGCAGTACTTC.

This clone was seen once. The gene calls are TRBV18 and TRBJ2-1; 7 nucleotides agree with TRBD2. The CDR3 runs 15 residues. V lost 3 bases to trimming and J lost 5 bases; unmatched junction nucleotides: 7. Germline CDR1 reads KGHSH; CDR2 reads LQKENI. In DNA, the CDR3 is TGTGCCAGCTCACCGGGGGGGTCCGGTCACAATGAGCAGTTCTTC. Residues: CASSPGGSGHNEQFF. The whole variable domain, filled in from reference TRBV18 and TRBJ2-1, reads NAGVMQNPRHLVRRRGQEARLRCSPMKGHSHVYWYRQLPEEGLKFMVYLQKENIIDESGMPKERFSAEFPKEGPSILRIQQVVRGDSAAYFCASSPGGSGHNEQFFGPGTRLTVL.

This clone was seen just once. V is TRBV5-8 and J is TRBJ2-2, with a weak D call TRBD2 (5 bases). V was pared by 5 bases and J by 2 bases, with 16 bases between. CDR3 size: 16 residues. Germline V gives CDR1 SGHTS, CDR2 YDEGEE. The CDR3, as DNA: TGTGCCAGCAGAGGAGCCACCGGACTCAACACCGGGGAGCTGTTTTTT. This gives the protein CASRGATGLNTGELFF.

This clone was seen only once. V is TRBV25-1 and J is TRBJ2-1; no clear D gene. Per germline, CDR1 MGHDK and CDR2 SYGVNS. The CDR3 spans 16 residues. V lost 5 bases and J 4 bases, leaving 18 bases between the germline ends. The CDR3 sequence: CASSPAGPEVYNEQFF. CDR3 in DNA: TGTGCCAGCAGTCCCGCAGGACCGGAAGTATACAATGAGCAGTTCTTC.

The gene calls are TRBV28 and TRBJ1-1; D call uncertain. With 4 bases removed from V and 2 bases from J, the gap between germline ends came to 5 bases. Germline CDR1 MDHEN, CDR2 SYDVKM. The CDR3 sequence is 12 residues long. Here the CDR3 reads CASSWLNTEAFF. The CDR3 DNA follows: TGTGCCAGCAGTTGGTTAAACACTGAAGCTTTCTTT.

The genes are TRBV10-3 and TRBJ2-1; the D gene is possibly TRBD1 (7 bases). V shed 8 bases and J shed 4 bases, with 21 bases lying between them. The CDR3 totals 16 residues. Germline CDR1 is ENHRY and CDR2 is SYGVKD. The CDR3 DNA follows: TGTGCCATCGCGCGGGACCTGGGACAGCTTTACAATGAGCAGTTCTTC. Translating it yields CAIARDLGQLYNEQFF.

The chain combines TRBV29-1 with TRBJ2-7; 12 nucleotides align to TRBD2. CDR3 length: 16 residues. With 4 bases clipped from V and 5 bases from J, the junction kept 12 bases outside the gene matches. Germline-derived CDR1 and CDR2 are SQVTM and ANQGSEA. CDR3 region: CSVVLWTSGMSNEQYF. For the CDR3, the DNA is TGCAGCGTTGTTTTATGGACTAGCGGGATGTCGAACGAGCAGTACTTC.

The chain uses TRBV10-3 and TRBJ1-3; 7 nucleotides align to TRBD1. The CDR3 runs to 16 residues. The V and J ends lost 4 bases and 0 bases, in that order; junction bases with no gene match: 6. CDR1 is ENHRY, CDR2 SYGVKD, per germline. CDR3 nucleotides: TGTGCCATCAGTGCCGTGGGACAGATCTCTGGAAACACCATATATTTT. It translates to CAISAVGQISGNTIYF.